This T cell receptor (beta chain) was documented in a study of identical twins. Study results and limitations: Conclusions relied on cross-sectional statistical analysis, not following the same donors.

About this clonotype itself: As yet, its antigen is unknown.

Germline-derived CDR1 and CDR2 are LGHDT and YNNKEL (reference sequence). This CDR3 spans 16 amino acids. Trimming at V came to 5 bases and at J to 4 bases, leaving 10 bases not matched to a gene. TCRdb re-called the 5' RACE reads through MiXCR, storing one row per CDR3 protein. The sample contains roughly 720,000 distinct CDR3 sequences, around a sixth of which appear only once. These records were also assigned to another study, of T cells expressing NK-cell markers. From that paper: The study sequenced eight donors, seven HCMV-seropositive and one seronegative. With an anti-gamma-delta TCR antibody, sorting in several experiments was kept to alpha-beta TCR T cells.

The sample was PBMCs. This clonotype was sampled from a woman aged 18-29 years in good health. The chain carries TRBV3-1 and TRBJ2-1, with 8 nucleotides matching TRBD2. The CDR3, as DNA: TGTGCCAGCAGCAACGAACCTAGCGGGTTTTACAATGAGCAGTTCTTC. Protein: CASSNEPSGFYNEQFF.